Described below is a single T cell receptor beta chain sequence and its context. The CDR3 is made up of 13 amino acids. The ends were cut back, 2 bases at V and 1 base at J, with 6 bases in the middle. CDR1 DFQATT and CDR2 SNEGSKA come from the germline V gene (reference sequence). This sample is drawn from a study of blood T cells in healthy people across ages. Together with a sample-barcoded 5' primer, a J-beta primer mix was included in a second PCR lasting roughly 7 to 11 cycles. TCRdb re-called the 5' RACE reads with MiXCR, one entry per CDR3 protein. Of hundreds of thousands of distinct CDR3 sequences in the sample, roughly 60% were seen once.

This TCR came from a man aged 25 to 45 in good health. Sequencing was performed on blood. The chain uses TRBV20-1 and TRBJ1-5; the D gene is possibly TRBD1 (5 bases). The CDR3 nucleotides are TGCAGTGCTAGATCAGGGAGCAATCAGCCCCAGCATTTT. Residues: CSARSGSNQPQHF.